This T cell receptor (beta chain) was sequenced in a study of spatial heterogeneity in lung cancer (dated 2019 in TCRdb). About the full investigation: Beta-chain transcripts were consistently detected in greater numbers than alpha-chain transcripts, which likely reflected higher beta-chain transcript abundance. TCR alpha and beta repertoires were quantitatively compared across multiple tumor regions, matched nontumor lung and blood in non-small cell lung cancer. Both alpha and beta chains were TCR-sequenced in 200 to 250 tumor regions, some 64 matched nontumor lung samples and roughly 50 PBMC samples obtained at surgery. Nonsynonymous mutation counts, determined by whole-exome sequencing of tumor tissue, were related to features of the TCR repertoire. In the raw uncorrected reads, each unique combination of TCR and UMI appeared on average more than ten times.

The library was produced with 5' RACE. Sequencer: NextSeq 500. In the TCR library protocol, a unique molecular identifier was attached to each TCR cDNA molecule so that PCR and sequencing errors could be corrected. On the authors' methods: TCR identification, UMI-based error correction and CDR3 extraction were all carried out with Decombinator tools. TCRs above a frequency of 2 per 1,000, corresponding to the top 1% of the tumor frequency distribution, were defined as expanded. Renyi diversity was computed with the R vegan package after each repertoire had been subsampled 100 times to 5,000 TCRs. CDR3 similarity networks were built from amino acid triplet string-kernel similarity, connecting CDR3s with pairwise similarity above 0.82. The raw public reads went through TCRdb reprocessing: fastp at Q25, MiXCR clone calling, in-frame beta chains kept. Every entry covers one CDR3 protein and lists the most common genes and DNA from its rows. The V and J calls here are based on TCRdb, not the publication. Within this sample are fewer than 13,000 distinct CDR3 sequences, with around 9.4% of them counted one time only. Jointly, the top ten make up under 30% of the sample.

What the study reported, not specific to this receptor: Confirming at a functional level the hypothesis that regional TCRs recognize regional mutations was considered to require additional single-cell paired TCR alpha and beta sequencing. Ubiquitous expanded tumor TCRs showed up in blood more often at tumor resection than at routine follow-up.

This clonotype occurred many times. The specificity of this receptor is unknown. Per-base quality was not reported, and no clone a single base away is much larger than it. This specimen's time point label, interpreted: sample taken at primary tumor resection. For TCR sequencing, whole RNA was extracted from tumor and nontumor lung tissue, or from cryopreserved PBMC samples, and no cell sorting was done. The donors were more than 60 patients from the lung TRACERx cohort who had early-stage, untreated non-small cell lung cancer. A patient was chosen for TCR sequencing only when enough RNA was available from at least two tumor regions. In the germline V gene (reference sequence), CDR1 corresponds to SEHNR and CDR2 to FQNEAQ. Trimming removed 1 base from V and 5 bases from J, leaving 8 bases between the germline ends. The CDR3 measures 13 amino acids from cysteine to phenylalanine. Only the CDR3 part of the read is kept: 39 bases, read in frame from the first base.

This sequence originates from a male donor with early-stage non-small cell lung cancer. The chain is assembled from TRBV7-9 and TRBJ1-1, with an unclear D gene assignment. Sequencing used PBMCs, obtained at surgery. The bases are TGTGCCAGCAGCTTAGGCGCGCGGACTGAAGCTTTCTTT. Its amino acids are CASSLGARTEAFF.